This T cell receptor (beta chain) was sequenced during a study of T-cell memory formation after mild COVID-19. Across the study: TCR clusters were mostly donor specific.

The CDR3 has 14 amino acids. Germline V gene data show CDR1 as SGHRS and CDR2 as YFSETQ. The V and J ends lost 4 bases and 7 bases respectively, with 14 bases between them. A single record per CDR3 protein comes from TCRdb applying MiXCR to the 5' RACE reads. Of roughly 410,000 distinct CDR3 sequences listed, roughly 26% were seen once; the top ten hold around 9%. The rearrangement joins TRBV5-1 to TRBJ1-4; no clear D. The specimen sequenced was PBMCs or a T cell subset sorted from them (not recorded which). The clonotype originates from an adult woman who had mild COVID-19 (a few samples of this study predate the infection). Cell type and time point are not known. This CDR3 reads CASSKGGKGEKLFF. For the CDR3, the DNA is TGCGCCAGCAGCAAGGGCGGCAAGGGTGAAAAACTGTTTTTT.